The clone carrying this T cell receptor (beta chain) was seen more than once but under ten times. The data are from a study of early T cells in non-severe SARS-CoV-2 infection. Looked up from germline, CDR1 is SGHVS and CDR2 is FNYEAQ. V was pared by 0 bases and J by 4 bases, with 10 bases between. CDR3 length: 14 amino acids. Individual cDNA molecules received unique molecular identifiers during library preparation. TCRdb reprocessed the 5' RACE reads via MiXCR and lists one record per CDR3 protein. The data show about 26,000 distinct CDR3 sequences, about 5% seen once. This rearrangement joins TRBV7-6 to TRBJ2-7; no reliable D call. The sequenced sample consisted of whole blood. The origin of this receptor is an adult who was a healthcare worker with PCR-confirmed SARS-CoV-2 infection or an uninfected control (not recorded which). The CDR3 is CASSLALSSYEQYF. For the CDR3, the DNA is TGTGCCAGCAGCTTAGCGCTTAGCAGTTACGAGCAGTACTTC.